This record looks at one T cell receptor (beta chain) sequence and its context. No antigen is known for it. This could be a read error, since a much larger clone is one nucleotide away. The data were obtained in a study of T cell repertoires in cytomegalovirus infection. About the research overall: The authors used CMV epitopes that were HLA-C-restricted (recently identified) and HLA-B-restricted (well studied). Public TCR beta signatures indicated both CMV infection and matching HLA type.

The CDR3 has 17 amino acids. Germline CDR1 reads SGHVS; CDR2 reads FNYEAQ. Whole-study findings and limits: The ex vivo response was dominated by HLA-C-restricted CMV-specific TCR beta clonotypes.

TCRdb independently ran MiXCR on the reads; one entry per CDR3 protein. The table records tens of thousands of distinct CDR3 sequences, 20% to 30% of them present only once. The chain combines TRBV7-6 with TRBJ2-3, with 10 bases lining up with TRBD2. This receptor was taken from a human donor in good health (CMV status not recorded). Some clones in this sample may be carry-over from other donors' samples. The starting material was CD8+ T cells from cultured PBMCs, obtained from culture after CMV antigen stimulation. CDR3 protein: CANSRHKAGGSTDTQYF. In DNA form, the CDR3 reads TGTGCCAACAGCCGTCACAAAGCGGGGGGGTCCACAGATACGCAGTATTTT.